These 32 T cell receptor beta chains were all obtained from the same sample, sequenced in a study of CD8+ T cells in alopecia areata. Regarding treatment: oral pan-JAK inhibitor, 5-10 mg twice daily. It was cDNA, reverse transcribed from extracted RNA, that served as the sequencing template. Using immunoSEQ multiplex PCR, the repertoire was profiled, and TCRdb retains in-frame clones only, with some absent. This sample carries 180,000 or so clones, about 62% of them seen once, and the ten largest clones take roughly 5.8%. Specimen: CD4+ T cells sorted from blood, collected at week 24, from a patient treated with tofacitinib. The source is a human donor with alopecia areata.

CDR3 protein: CAWPWPMNTEAFF. DNA for the CDR3: TGTGCCTGGCCCTGGCCCATGAACACTGAAGCTTTCTTT. This chain links TRBV30 with TRBJ1-1, with unresolved D. V lost 5 bases and J lost 0, with 10 bases in between. Germline-derived CDR1 and CDR2 are GTSNPN and SVGIG (reference sequence). The CDR3 spans 13 residues.

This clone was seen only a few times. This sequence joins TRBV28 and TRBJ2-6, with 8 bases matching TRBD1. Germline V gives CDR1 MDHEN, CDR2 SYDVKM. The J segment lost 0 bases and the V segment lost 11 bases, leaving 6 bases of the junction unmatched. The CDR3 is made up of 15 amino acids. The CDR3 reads CAVVGQGSGANVLTF. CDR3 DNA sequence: TGTGCCGTCGTTGGACAGGGCTCTGGGGCCAACGTCCTGACTTTC.

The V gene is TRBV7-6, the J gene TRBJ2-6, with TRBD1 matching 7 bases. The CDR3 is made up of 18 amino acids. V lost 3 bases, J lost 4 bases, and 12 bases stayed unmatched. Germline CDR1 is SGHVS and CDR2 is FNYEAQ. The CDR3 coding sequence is TGTGCCAGCAGCTTGGAGAAACAGGGGTCGGGAGGGGCCAACGTCCTGACTTTC. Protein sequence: CASSLEKQGSGGANVLTF. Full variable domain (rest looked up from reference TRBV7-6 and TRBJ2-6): GAGVSQSPRYKVTKRGQDVALRCDPISGHVSLYWYRQALGQGPEFLTYFNYEAQQDKSGLPNDRFSAERPEGSISTLTIQRTEQRDSAMYRCASSLEKQGSGGANVLTFGAGSRLTVL.

The CDR3 DNA reads as TGTGCCAGCAGCCCCATTGGGCGGGAGTACCAAGAGACCCAGTACTTC. Translated, it gives CASSPIGREYQETQYF. This rearrangement joins TRBV2 to TRBJ2-5; TRBD2 aligns across 7 bases. CDR1 and CDR2 (germline): SNHLY, FYNNEI. J lost 0 bases, V lost 6 bases, and 10 bases had no gene match. This CDR3 is built from 16 residues.

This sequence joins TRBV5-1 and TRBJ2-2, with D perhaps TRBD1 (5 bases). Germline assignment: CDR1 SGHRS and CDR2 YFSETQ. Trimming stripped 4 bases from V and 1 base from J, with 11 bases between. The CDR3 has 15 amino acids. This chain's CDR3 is CASSKDRLNTGELFF. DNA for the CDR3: TGCGCCAGCAGCAAAGACAGACTGAACACCGGGGAGCTGTTTTTT.

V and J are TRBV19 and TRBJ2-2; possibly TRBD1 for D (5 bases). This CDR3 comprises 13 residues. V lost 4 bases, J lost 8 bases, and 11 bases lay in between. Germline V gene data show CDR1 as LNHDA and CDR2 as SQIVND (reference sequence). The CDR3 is CASSTLSGGELFF. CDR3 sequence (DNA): TGTGCCAGTAGTACTCTCTCAGGGGGGGAGCTGTTTTTT.

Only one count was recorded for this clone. The CDR3 reads CSGGEETQYF. The CDR3 nucleotides are TGCAGCGGCGGGGAAGAGACCCAGTACTTC. The rearrangement joins TRBV29-1 to TRBJ2-5; a weak D match, TRBD2 (6 bases). The V end was cut by 7 bases, the J end by 3 bases, with 6 bases between. CDR3 length: 10 residues. Germline V gene sequence: CDR1 SQVTM, CDR2 ANQGSEA.

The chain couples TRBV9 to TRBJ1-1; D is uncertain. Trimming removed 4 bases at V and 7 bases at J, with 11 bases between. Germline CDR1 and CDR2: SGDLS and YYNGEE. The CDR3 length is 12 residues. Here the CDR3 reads CASSSRGDEAFF. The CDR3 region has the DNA TGTGCCAGCAGCTCTCGCGGCGATGAAGCTTTCTTT.

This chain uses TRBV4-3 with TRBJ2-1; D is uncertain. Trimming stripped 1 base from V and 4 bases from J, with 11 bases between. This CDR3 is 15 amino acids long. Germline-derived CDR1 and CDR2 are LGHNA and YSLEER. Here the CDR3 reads CASSQGLRPYNEQFF. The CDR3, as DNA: TGCGCCAGCAGCCAAGGATTGCGACCTTACAATGAGCAGTTCTTC.

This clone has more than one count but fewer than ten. CDR3 nucleotide sequence: TGTGCCAGCAACAGGGGTGGGACTGAAGCTTTCTTT. It encodes CASNRGGTEAFF. This rearrangement joins TRBV25-1 to TRBJ1-1; 7 positions match TRBD1. The trim removed 7 bases at V and 5 bases at J, leaving 4 bases unmatched. This CDR3 region has 12 residues. Germline V gene data show CDR1 as MGHDK and CDR2 as SYGVNS.

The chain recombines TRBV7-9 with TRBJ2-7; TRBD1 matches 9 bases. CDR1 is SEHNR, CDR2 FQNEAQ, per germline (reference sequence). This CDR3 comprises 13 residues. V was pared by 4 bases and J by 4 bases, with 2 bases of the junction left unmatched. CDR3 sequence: CASSSDRGYEQYF. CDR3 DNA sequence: TGTGCCAGCAGCTCTGACAGGGGGTACGAGCAGTACTTC. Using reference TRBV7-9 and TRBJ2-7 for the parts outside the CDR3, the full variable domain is DTGVSQNPRHKITKRGQNVTFRCDPISEHNRLYWYRQTLGQGPEFLTYFQNEAQLEKSRLLSDRFSAERPKGSFSTLEIQRTEQGDSAMYLCASSSDRGYEQYFGPGTRLTVT.

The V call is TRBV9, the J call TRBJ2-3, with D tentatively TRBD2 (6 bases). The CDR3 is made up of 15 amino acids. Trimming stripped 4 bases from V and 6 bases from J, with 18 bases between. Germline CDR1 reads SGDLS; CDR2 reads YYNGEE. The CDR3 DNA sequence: TGTGCCAGCAGCTCGTTCCTGGGGGAGGAGGATACGCAGTATTTT. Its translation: CASSSFLGEEDTQYF.

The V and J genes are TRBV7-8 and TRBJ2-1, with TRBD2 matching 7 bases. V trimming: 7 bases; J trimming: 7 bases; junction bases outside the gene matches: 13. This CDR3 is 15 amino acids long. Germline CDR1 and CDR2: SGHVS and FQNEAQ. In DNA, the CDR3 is TGTGCCAGCACCTGGGCTGTGGGGGGGAAGAATGAGCAGTTCTTC. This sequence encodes CASTWAVGGKNEQFF.

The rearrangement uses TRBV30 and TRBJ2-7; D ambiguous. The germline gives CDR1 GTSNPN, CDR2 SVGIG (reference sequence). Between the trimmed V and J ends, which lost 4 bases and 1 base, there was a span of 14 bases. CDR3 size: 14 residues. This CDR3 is CAWKPQVRSYEQYF. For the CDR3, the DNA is TGTGCCTGGAAACCGCAGGTTAGATCCTACGAGCAGTACTTC.

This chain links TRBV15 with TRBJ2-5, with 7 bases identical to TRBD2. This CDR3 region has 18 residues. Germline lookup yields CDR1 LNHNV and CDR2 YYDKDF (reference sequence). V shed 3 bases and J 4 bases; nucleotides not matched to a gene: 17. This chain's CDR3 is CATSRATGAGSSLETQYF. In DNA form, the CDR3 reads TGTGCCACCAGCAGGGCAACGGGAGCGGGATCATCGCTAGAGACCCAGTACTTC.

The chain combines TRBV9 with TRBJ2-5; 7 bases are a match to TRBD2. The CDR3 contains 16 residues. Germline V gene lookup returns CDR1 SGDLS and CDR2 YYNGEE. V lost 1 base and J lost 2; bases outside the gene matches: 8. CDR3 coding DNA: TGTGCCAGCAGCGTATCGCCTGGGGGAGGGCAAGAGACCCAGTACTTC. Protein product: CASSVSPGGGQETQYF.

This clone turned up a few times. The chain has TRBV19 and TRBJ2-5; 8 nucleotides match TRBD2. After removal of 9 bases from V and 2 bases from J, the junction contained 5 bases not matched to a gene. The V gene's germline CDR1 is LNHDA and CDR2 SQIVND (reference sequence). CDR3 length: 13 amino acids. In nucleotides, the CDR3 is TGTGCCAGCGCGGGGGGCCCTCAAGAGACCCAGTACTTC. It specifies CASAGGPQETQYF.

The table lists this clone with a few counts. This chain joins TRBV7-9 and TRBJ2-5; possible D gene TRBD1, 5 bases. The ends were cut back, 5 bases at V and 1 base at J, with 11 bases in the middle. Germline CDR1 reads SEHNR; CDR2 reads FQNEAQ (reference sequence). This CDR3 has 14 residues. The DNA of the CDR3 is TGTGCCAGCAGCGATAGACAGTCCCAAGAGACCCAGTACTTC. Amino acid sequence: CASSDRQSQETQYF.

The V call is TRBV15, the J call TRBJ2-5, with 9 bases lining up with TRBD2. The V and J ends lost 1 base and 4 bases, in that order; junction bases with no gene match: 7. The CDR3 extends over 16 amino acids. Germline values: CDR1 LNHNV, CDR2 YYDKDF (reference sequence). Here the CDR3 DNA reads TGTGCCACCAGCAGAGGTAGCGGGGGCCCCGCAGAGACCCAGTACTTC. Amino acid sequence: CATSRGSGGPAETQYF. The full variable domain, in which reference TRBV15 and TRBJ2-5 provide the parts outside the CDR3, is DAMVIQNPRYQVTQFGKPVTLSCSQTLNHNVMYWYQQKSSQAPKLLFHYYDKDFNNEADTPDNFQSRRPNTSFCFLDIRSPGLGDTAMYLCATSRGSGGPAETQYFGPGTRLLVL.

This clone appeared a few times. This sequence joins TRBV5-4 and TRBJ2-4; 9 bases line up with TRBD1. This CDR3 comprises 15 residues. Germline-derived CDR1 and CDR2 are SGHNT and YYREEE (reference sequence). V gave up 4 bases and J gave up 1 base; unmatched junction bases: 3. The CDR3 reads CASSLTGGAKNIQYF. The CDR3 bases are TGTGCCAGCAGCCTGACAGGGGGGGCCAAAAACATTCAGTACTTC. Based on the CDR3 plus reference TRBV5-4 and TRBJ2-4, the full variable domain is ETGVTQSPTHLIKTRGQQVTLRCSSQSGHNTVSWYQQALGQGPQFIFQYYREEENGRGNFPPRFSGLQFPNYSSELNVNALELDDSALYLCASSLTGGAKNIQYFGAGTRLSVL.

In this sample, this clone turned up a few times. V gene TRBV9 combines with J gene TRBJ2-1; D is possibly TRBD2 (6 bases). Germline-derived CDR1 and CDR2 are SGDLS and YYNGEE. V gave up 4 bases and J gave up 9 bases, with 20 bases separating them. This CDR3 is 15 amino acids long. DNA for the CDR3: TGTGCCAGCAGCCCAACCCTGACTAGTCCGGGTGAGCAGTTCTTC. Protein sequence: CASSPTLTSPGEQFF.

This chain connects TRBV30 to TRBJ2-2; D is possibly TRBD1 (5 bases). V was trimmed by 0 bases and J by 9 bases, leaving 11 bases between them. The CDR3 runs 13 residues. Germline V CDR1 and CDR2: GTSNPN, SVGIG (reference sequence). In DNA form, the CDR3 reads TGTGCCTGGAGTGTACACAGGACCCGGGAGCTGTTTTTT. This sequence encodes CAWSVHRTRELFF.

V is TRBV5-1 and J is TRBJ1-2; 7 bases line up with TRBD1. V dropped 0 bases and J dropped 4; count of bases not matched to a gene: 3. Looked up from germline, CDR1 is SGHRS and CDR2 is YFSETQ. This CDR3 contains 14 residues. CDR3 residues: CASSLEGQLYGYTF. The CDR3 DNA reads TGCGCCAGCAGCTTGGAGGGACAGCTCTATGGCTACACCTTC.

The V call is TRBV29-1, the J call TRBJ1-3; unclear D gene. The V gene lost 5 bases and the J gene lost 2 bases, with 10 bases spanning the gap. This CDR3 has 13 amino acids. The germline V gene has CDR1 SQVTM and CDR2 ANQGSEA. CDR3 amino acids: CSVLPGAGNTIYF. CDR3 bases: TGCAGCGTTCTCCCCGGGGCTGGAAACACCATATATTTT.

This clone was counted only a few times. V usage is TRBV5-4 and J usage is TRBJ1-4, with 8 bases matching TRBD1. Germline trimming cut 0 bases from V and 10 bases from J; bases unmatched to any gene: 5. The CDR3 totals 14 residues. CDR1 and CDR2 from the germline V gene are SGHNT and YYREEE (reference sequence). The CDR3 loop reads CASSLDRGVGKLFF. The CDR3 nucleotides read TGTGCCAGCAGCTTGGACAGGGGGGTTGGAAAACTGTTTTTT.

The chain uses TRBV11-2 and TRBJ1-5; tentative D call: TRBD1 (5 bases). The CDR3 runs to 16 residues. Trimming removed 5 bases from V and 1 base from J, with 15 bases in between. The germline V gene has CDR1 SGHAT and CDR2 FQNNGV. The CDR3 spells CASSPGRGSSNQPQHF. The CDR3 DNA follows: TGTGCCAGCAGCCCCGGGAGGGGATCGAGCAATCAGCCCCAGCATTTT.

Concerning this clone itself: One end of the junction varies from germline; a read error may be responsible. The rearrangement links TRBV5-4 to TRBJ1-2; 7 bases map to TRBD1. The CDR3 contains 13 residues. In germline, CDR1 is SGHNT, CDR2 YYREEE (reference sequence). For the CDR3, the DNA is TGTGCCAGCAGGTTGGACAGGTTCTATGGCTACACCTTC. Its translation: CASRLDRFYGYTF.

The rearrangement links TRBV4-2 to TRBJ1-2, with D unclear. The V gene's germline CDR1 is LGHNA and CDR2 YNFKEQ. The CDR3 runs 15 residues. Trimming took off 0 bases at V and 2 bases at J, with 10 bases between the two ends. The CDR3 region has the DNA TGTGCCAGCAGCCAAGATTTCGGGCGGAACTATGGCTACACCTTC. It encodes CASSQDFGRNYGYTF.

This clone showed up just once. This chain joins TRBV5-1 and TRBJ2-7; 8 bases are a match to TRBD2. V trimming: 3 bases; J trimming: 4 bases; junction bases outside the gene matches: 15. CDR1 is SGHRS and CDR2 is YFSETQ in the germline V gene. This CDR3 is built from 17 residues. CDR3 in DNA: TGCGCCAGCAGCTACGCCGCGGGGCTAGCGGGCATATACGAGCAGTACTTC. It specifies CASSYAAGLAGIYEQYF.

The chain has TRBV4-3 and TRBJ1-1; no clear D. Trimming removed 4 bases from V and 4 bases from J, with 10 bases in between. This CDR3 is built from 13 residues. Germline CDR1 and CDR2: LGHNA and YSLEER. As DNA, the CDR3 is TGCGCCAGCAGCCTATCGAGGGCCACTGAAGCTTTCTTT. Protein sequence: CASSLSRATEAFF.

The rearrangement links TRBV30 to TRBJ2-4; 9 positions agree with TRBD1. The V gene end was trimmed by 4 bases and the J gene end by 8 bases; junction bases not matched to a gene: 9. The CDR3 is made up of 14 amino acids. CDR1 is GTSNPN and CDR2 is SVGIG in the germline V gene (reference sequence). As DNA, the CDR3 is TGTGCCTGGAACCCCGGGACAGGGCTTTACATTCAGTACTTC. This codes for CAWNPGTGLYIQYF.

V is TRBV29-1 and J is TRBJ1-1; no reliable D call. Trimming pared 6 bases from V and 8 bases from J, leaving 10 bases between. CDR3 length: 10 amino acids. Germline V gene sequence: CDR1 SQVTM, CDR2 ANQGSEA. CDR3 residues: CSVHRTEAFF. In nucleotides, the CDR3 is TGCAGCGTGCACCGAACAGAAGCTTTCTTT.